The source of this T cell receptor (beta chain) is a study of T cell responses to AZD1222 COVID-19 vaccine. Findings and limits, study-wide: At study baseline, merely roughly 6 AZD1222 recipients were seropositive.

Comment on this clone: Antigen specificity is unknown.

Assay used: immunoSEQ multiplex PCR; TCRdb lists only in-frame clones, some missing. The repertoire holds approximately 150,000 clones, with 88% as singletons. The CDR3 runs 12 residues. Between the trimmed V and J ends, which lost 5 bases and 4 bases, there was a span of 8 bases. Germline V CDR1 and CDR2: SGHTA, FQGNSA. The source material was peripheral blood, sampled 28 days after the second dose of the MenACWY control vaccine. The sequence was obtained from an adult who received the MenACWY meningococcal vaccine as a control. This sequence joins TRBV7-2 and TRBJ1-2; no clear D gene. The CDR3, as DNA: TGTGCCAGCAGCCCCGACGTCTATGGCTACACCTTC. Its translation is CASSPDVYGYTF.